The 27 T cell receptor beta chains reported below all come from one sample, sequenced in a study of blood T cell repertoires in COVID-19 (dated by TCRdb to 2018 to 2020). Library construction relied on the immunoSEQ multiplex PCR assay. Imported from immuneACCESS, the table was reduced by TCRdb to in-frame sequences with V and J called. These copies leave out some clones; in studies compared against another copy, an unresolved V gene accounts for under half, and the cause of the remainder is not known. This sample holds some 300,000 clones; roughly 86% were observed only once. Roughly 2.9% of the sample goes to the ten largest clones. Input material: PBMCs or T cells enriched from blood (not recorded which). These receptors originate from a woman between 45 and 60 years old who had been exposed to COVID-19.

The chain has TRBV19 and TRBJ1-1; TRBD1 aligns across 8 bases. Germline assignment: CDR1 LNHDA and CDR2 SQIVND (reference sequence). This CDR3 is built from 13 residues. J gave up 7 bases and V 7 bases, and 8 bases lay outside the gene matches. The CDR3 protein is CASIQTGAIEAFF. The CDR3 nucleotides are TGTGCCAGTATACAGACAGGGGCCATTGAAGCTTTCTTT.

This sequence joins TRBV18 and TRBJ1-4; 8 nucleotides line up with TRBD1. The V segment lost 2 bases and the J segment 10 bases; nucleotides outside the gene matches: 15. This CDR3 region has 17 residues. CDR1 KGHSH and CDR2 LQKENI come from the germline V gene. The CDR3 DNA follows: TGTGCCAGCTCACCAGGCGTTATGACAGGGGATTCTCGAAAACTGTTTTTT. Amino acids: CASSPGVMTGDSRKLFF.

The chain joins TRBV4-2 to TRBJ2-6, with 12 bases identical to TRBD1. The CDR3 spans 19 residues. J gave up 1 base and V 3 bases, and 7 bases lay outside the gene matches. In germline, CDR1 is LGHNA, CDR2 YNFKEQ. As DNA, the CDR3 is TGTGCCAGCAGCCATCAGGGACAGGGGGCGTCTTCTGGGGCCAACGTCCTGACTTTC. It translates to CASSHQGQGASSGANVLTF.

The chain combines TRBV13 with TRBJ1-3; no clear D gene. V lost 2 bases and J lost 0, with 11 bases in between. The CDR3 spans 16 residues. CDR1 and CDR2 (germline): PRHDT, FYEKMQ (reference sequence). The CDR3 sequence is CASSLYRGTSGNTIYF. The CDR3 region has the DNA TGTGCCAGCAGCTTATATCGGGGAACCTCTGGAAACACCATATATTTT.

The rearrangement links TRBV6-4 to TRBJ2-3; TRBD1 is a possible D gene (6 bases). CDR3 length: 17 residues. The ends were cut back, 6 bases at V and 0 bases at J, with 19 bases in the middle. Germline CDR1 MRHNA, CDR2 SNTAGT. CDR3 residues: CASSNTPGASSTDTQYF. The CDR3 DNA sequence: TGTGCCAGCAGCAACACCCCAGGGGCATCTAGCACAGATACGCAGTATTTT.

The chain couples TRBV5-6 to TRBJ1-2; TRBD1 matches 11 bases. CDR3 size: 15 residues. The J segment lost 3 bases and the V segment lost 4 bases, leaving 5 bases of the junction unmatched. Germline loops: CDR1 SGHDT, CDR2 YYEEEE. The CDR3 sequence: CASSPRDRGYYGYTF. DNA for the CDR3: TGTGCCAGCAGCCCCCGGGACAGGGGGTACTATGGCTACACCTTC.

A remark on this clone: The junction shows a germline mismatch at one end, possibly a read error. The rearrangement joins TRBV2 to TRBJ1-1; D is unclear. This CDR3 has 11 amino acids. Per the germline V gene, CDR1 is SNHLY and CDR2 is FYNNEI. CDR3 sequence (DNA): TGTGCCAGAAGTGAACAGTCCCCAGCTTTCTTT. This sequence encodes CARSEQSPAFF.

The rearrangement uses TRBV5-1 and TRBJ1-6; TRBD1 aligns across 7 bases. This CDR3 is built from 15 residues. Germline trimming cut 4 bases from V and 6 bases from J; bases unmatched to any gene: 7. Germline CDR1 is SGHRS and CDR2 is YFSETQ. CDR3 in DNA: TGCGCCAGCAGCCGCGACAGGGACGGTAATTCACCCCTCCACTTT. Amino acids: CASSRDRDGNSPLHF.

The V gene is TRBV4-2, the J gene TRBJ1-2; 7 bases line up with TRBD1. Germline lookup yields CDR1 LGHNA and CDR2 YNFKEQ. V trimming: 1 base; J trimming: 6 bases; junction bases outside the gene matches: 8. CDR3 size: 15 residues. In DNA, the CDR3 is TGTGCCAGCAGCCAAGGTTACGGTCAGGGGGATGGCTACACCTTC. It translates to CASSQGYGQGDGYTF.

The V and J genes are TRBV6-5 and TRBJ1-2, with TRBD1 matching 10 bases. The CDR3 is made up of 14 amino acids. CDR1 MNHEY and CDR2 SVGAGI come from the germline V gene. V lost 2 bases and J lost 8; bases outside the gene matches: 5. Here the CDR3 DNA reads TGTGCCAGCAGTTACGGCAAGGGACAGGGGGGCTACACCTTC. Protein: CASSYGKGQGGYTF.

The CDR3, as DNA: TGTGCCAGCAGCTCCCGGACAGGGTCCAATGAGCAGTTCTTC. Translation gives CASSSRTGSNEQFF. The chain joins TRBV7-8 to TRBJ2-1; 8 bases are shared with TRBD1. The CDR3 totals 14 residues. Germline lookup yields CDR1 SGHVS and CDR2 FQNEAQ. Trimming cost V 4 bases and J 6 bases; bases outside gene matches: 5. The entire variable domain, with the rest obtained from reference TRBV7-8 and TRBJ2-1, is as follows: GAGVSQSPRYKVAKRGQDVALRCDPISGHVSLFWYQQALGQGPEFLTYFQNEAQLDKSGLPSDRFFAERPEGSVSTLKIQRTQQEDSAVYLCASSSRTGSNEQFFGPGTRLTVL.

This chain uses TRBV27 with TRBJ2-3, with TRBD2 matching 14 bases. This CDR3 region has 17 residues. Trimming at V came to 10 bases and at J to 5 bases, leaving 14 bases not matched to a gene. CDR1 is MNHEY, CDR2 SMNVEV, per germline (reference sequence). CDR3 amino acids: CATRPETSGGAGDTQYF. The CDR3 bases are TGTGCCACCAGACCTGAGACTAGCGGGGGGGCCGGAGATACGCAGTATTTT.

J is TRBJ2-1 and V is TRBV5-4; D is perhaps TRBD2 (6 bases). V lost 2 bases, J lost 1 base, and 10 bases lay in between. The germline V gene has CDR1 SGHNT and CDR2 YYREEE (reference sequence). The length of the CDR3 is 15 residues. CDR3 sequence: CASSFGTESYNEQFF. In DNA, the CDR3 is TGTGCCAGCAGCTTTGGGACTGAGTCCTACAATGAGCAGTTCTTC.

This sequence joins TRBV28 and TRBJ1-3; a weak D match, TRBD1 (6 bases). CDR3 size: 16 residues. Trimming left V 3 bases short and J 1 base short, with 13 bases between. Germline lookup yields CDR1 MDHEN and CDR2 SYDVKM. The CDR3 spells CASSFGNRVSGNTIYF. The CDR3 nucleotides are TGTGCCAGCAGTTTTGGAAACAGGGTGTCTGGAAACACCATATATTTT.

The chain links TRBV2 to TRBJ1-6; D is ambiguous. The germline V gene encodes CDR1 SNHLY and CDR2 FYNNEI. V was shortened by 4 bases and J by 5 bases, with 9 bases between the two germline ends. The CDR3 runs to 14 residues. The CDR3 DNA reads TGTGCCAGCAGTGGTTTCAGGAATAATTCACCCCTCCACTTT. Translation: CASSGFRNNSPLHF. The entire variable domain, with the rest obtained from reference TRBV2 and TRBJ1-6, is as follows: EPEVTQTPSHQVTQMGQEVILRCVPISNHLYFYWYRQILGQKVEFLVSFYNNEISEKSEIFDDQFSVERPDGSNFTLKIRSTKLEDSAMYFCASSGFRNNSPLHFGNGTRLTVT.

The chain combines TRBV7-9 with TRBJ2-5; maybe TRBD1 (5 bases). From germline, CDR1 is SEHNR and CDR2 FQNEAQ (reference sequence). Between the trimmed V and J ends, which lost 2 bases and 3 bases, there was a span of 7 bases. The CDR3 spans 13 residues. CDR3 DNA sequence: TGTGCCAGCAGCTTACTCAGGGAAGAGACCCAGTACTTC. Its translation is CASSLLREETQYF.

V gene TRBV28 combines with J gene TRBJ2-7, with D unresolved. This CDR3 has 13 amino acids. The V gene lost 7 bases and the J gene lost 2 bases, with 12 bases spanning the gap. Germline CDR1 MDHEN, CDR2 SYDVKM. CDR3 in amino acids: CASIKQWTYEQYF. For the CDR3, the DNA is TGTGCCAGCATCAAACAGTGGACCTACGAGCAGTACTTC.

V is TRBV28 and J is TRBJ1-2, with D possibly matching TRBD1 (5 bases). CDR1 MDHEN and CDR2 SYDVKM come from the germline V gene. Trimming took 3 bases from V and 8 from J, leaving 19 bases between them. The CDR3 sequence is 15 residues long. CDR3 bases: TGTGCCAGCAGTTTTAAGGGGTTGGAGTTGCGAGGCTACACCTTC. Its translation is CASSFKGLELRGYTF.

The rearrangement uses TRBV9 and TRBJ2-1, with 9 bases aligning to TRBD2. The V and J ends lost 3 bases and 5 bases, in that order; junction bases with no gene match: 9. This CDR3 has 16 residues. The germline CDR1 and CDR2 sequences are SGDLS and YYNGEE. The CDR3 protein is CASSARTSVGNNEQFF. The CDR3 DNA follows: TGTGCCAGCAGCGCTCGGACTAGCGTGGGAAACAATGAGCAGTTCTTC. Full variable domain (missing parts from reference TRBV9 and TRBJ2-1): DSGVTQTPKHLITATGQRVTLRCSPRSGDLSVYWYQQSLDQGLQFLIQYYNGEERAKGNILERFSAQQFPDLHSELNLSSLELGDSALYFCASSARTSVGNNEQFFGPGTRLTVL.

This chain connects TRBV3-1 (or the pseudogene TRBV3-2) to TRBJ2-2; 8 positions agree with TRBD2. CDR3 length: 16 amino acids. With V trimmed by 1 base and J by 4 bases, 5 bases remained unmatched. CDR1 and CDR2 (germline): LGHDT, YNNKEL (reference sequence). CDR3 in DNA: TGTGCCAGCAGCCAAGGGGCTAGCGGGTTCACCGGGGAGCTGTTTTTT. Protein sequence: CASSQGASGFTGELFF.

This clone showed up just once. This chain links TRBV5-1 with TRBJ2-5, with 7 bases fitting TRBD1. The germline CDR1 and CDR2 sequences are SGHRS and YFSETQ. This CDR3 comprises 15 residues. With 0 bases clipped from V and 1 base from J, the junction kept 3 bases outside the gene matches. DNA of the CDR3: TGCGCCAGCAGCTTGGTGTCAGGGGGCCAAGAGACCCAGTACTTC. Translation gives CASSLVSGGQETQYF.

The rearrangement links TRBV5-5 to TRBJ2-7; weak D call: TRBD2 (5 bases). This CDR3 has 16 residues. Germline assignment: CDR1 SGHKS and CDR2 YYEKEE (reference sequence). Trimming left V 4 bases short and J 6 bases short, with 23 bases between. The CDR3 spells CASSDYRIRTGSEQYF. The CDR3 DNA follows: TGTGCCAGCAGCGATTACCGCATAAGGACGGGGAGCGAGCAGTACTTC.

V and J are TRBV23-1 and TRBJ2-6; TRBD2 is a possible D gene (5 bases). TRBV23-1 is known as an ORF, though its function is uncertain. V was pared by 0 bases and J by 2 bases, with 11 bases between. The CDR3 loop spans 17 amino acids. CDR3 sequence (DNA): TGCGCCAGCAGTCAATCGTCGGGGAACCCTGGGGCCAACGTCCTGACTTTC. Translation: CASSQSSGNPGANVLTF.

The CDR3 reads CASSLADRAPTNEKLFF. The CDR3 coding sequence is TGTGCCAGCAGTTTAGCAGACAGGGCCCCCACTAATGAAAAACTGTTTTTT. This chain joins TRBV28 and TRBJ1-4, with 7 bases identical to TRBD1. The germline CDR1 and CDR2 sequences are MDHEN and SYDVKM. The CDR3 length is 17 residues. With 2 bases clipped from V and 2 bases from J, the junction kept 8 bases outside the gene matches.

The V and J genes are TRBV6-5 and TRBJ2-5, with a tentative D call TRBD2 (5 bases). V shed 5 bases and J shed 2 bases, with 15 bases lying between them. The germline V gene encodes CDR1 MNHEY and CDR2 SVGAGI. This CDR3 is 15 amino acids long. The DNA of the CDR3 is TGTGCCAGCAGTAGCGGCCAATACCCACAAGAGACCCAGTACTTC. Residues: CASSSGQYPQETQYF.

The gene calls are TRBV9 and TRBJ1-6; a possible D gene is TRBD1 (5 bases). This CDR3 spans 16 amino acids. Trimming stripped 3 bases from V and 0 bases from J, with 10 bases between. Germline V gene data show CDR1 as SGDLS and CDR2 as YYNGEE. This chain's CDR3 is CASSAAGGSYNSPLHF. CDR3 coding DNA: TGTGCCAGCAGCGCAGCCGGGGGCTCCTATAATTCACCCCTCCACTTT.

The rearrangement joins TRBV11-3 to TRBJ2-2; possible D gene TRBD1, 5 bases. The V gene lost 4 bases and the J gene lost 6 bases, with 21 bases spanning the gap. In germline, CDR1 is SGHNT, CDR2 YENEEA. This CDR3 comprises 17 residues. DNA of the CDR3: TGTGCCAGCAGCTCCGGGTGGGGCCAGGGTGAGGCCGGGGAGCTGTTTTTT. Encoded protein: CASSSGWGQGEAGELFF.